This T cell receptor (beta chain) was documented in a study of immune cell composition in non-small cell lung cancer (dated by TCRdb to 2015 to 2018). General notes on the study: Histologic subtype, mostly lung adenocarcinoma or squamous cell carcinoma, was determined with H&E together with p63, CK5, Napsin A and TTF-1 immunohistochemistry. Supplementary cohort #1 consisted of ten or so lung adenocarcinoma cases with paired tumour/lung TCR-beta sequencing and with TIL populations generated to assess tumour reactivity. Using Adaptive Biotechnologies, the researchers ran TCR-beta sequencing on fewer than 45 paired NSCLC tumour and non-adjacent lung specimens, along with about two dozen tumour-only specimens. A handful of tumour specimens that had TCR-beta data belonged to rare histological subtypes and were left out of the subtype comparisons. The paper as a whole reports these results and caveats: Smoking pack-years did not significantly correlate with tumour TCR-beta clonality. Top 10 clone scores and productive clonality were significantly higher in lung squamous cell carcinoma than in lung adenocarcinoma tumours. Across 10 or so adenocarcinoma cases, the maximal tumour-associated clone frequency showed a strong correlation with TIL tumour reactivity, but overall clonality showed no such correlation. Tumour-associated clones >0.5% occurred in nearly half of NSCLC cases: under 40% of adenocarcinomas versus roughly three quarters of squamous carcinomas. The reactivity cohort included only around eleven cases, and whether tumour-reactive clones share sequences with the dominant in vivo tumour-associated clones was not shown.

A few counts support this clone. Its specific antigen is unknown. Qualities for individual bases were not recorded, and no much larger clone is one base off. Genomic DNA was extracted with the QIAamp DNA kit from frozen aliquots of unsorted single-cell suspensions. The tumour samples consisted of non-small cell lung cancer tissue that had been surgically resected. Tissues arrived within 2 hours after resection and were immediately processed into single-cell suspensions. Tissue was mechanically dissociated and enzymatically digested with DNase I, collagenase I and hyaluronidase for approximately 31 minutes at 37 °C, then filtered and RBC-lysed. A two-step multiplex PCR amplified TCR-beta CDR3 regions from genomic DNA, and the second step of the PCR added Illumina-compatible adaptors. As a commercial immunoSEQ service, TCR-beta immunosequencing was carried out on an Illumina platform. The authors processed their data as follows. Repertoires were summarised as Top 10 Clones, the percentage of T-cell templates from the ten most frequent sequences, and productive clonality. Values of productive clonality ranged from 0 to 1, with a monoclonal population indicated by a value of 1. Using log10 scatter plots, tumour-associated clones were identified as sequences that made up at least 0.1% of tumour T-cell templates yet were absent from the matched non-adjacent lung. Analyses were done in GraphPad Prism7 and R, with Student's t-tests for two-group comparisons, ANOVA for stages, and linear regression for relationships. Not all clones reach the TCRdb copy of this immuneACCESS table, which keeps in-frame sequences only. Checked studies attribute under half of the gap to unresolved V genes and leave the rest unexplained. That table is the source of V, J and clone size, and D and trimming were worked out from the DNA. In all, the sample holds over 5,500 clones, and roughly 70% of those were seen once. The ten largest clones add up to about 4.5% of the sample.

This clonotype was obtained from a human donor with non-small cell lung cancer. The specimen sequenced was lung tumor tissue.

The CDR3 sequence is CASSDWTGDTGELFF. At the DNA level, the sequence is TGTGCCAGCAGTGATTGGACTGGGGACACCGGGGAGCTGTTTTTT. The V and J genes are TRBV2 and TRBJ2-2; D gene: possibly TRBD2, on 5 matching bases. CDR1 and CDR2 were assigned from the germline V gene as SNHLY and FYNNEI. The CDR3 measures 15 amino acids from cysteine to phenylalanine. CDR3 DNA is the only sequence kept; it has 45 bases, read in frame from the first base. V gives up 3 bases and J gives up 3 bases, and the segment between their germline ends measures 11 bases.